This entry concerns a single TCR beta chain. The data derive from a study of blood T cell repertoires in COVID-19. This CDR3 is 17 amino acids long. Germline assignment: CDR1 SGHAT and CDR2 FQNNGV. V was clipped by 1 base and J by 5 bases; unmatched bases: 9. Source study methods: Estimation of nucleated cell counts was performed using reference gene primer amplification. Data came from immunoSEQ multiplex PCR; TCRdb stores just in-frame clones and leaves some out. V, J and clone size are those of that table, while D and trimming were read from the DNA. The sample shows 150,000 to 200,000 clones, over 80% of them seen only once.

The genes are TRBV11-2 and TRBJ2-1; the match to TRBD2 covers 9 bases. This clonotype was sampled from a woman in her 50s with acute or convalescent COVID-19. The sequencing sample was made of peripheral blood. The CDR3 protein is CASSLGISGSEDNEQFF. CDR3 sequence (DNA): TGTGCCAGCAGCTTAGGGATTAGCGGGAGCGAGGACAATGAGCAGTTCTTC.